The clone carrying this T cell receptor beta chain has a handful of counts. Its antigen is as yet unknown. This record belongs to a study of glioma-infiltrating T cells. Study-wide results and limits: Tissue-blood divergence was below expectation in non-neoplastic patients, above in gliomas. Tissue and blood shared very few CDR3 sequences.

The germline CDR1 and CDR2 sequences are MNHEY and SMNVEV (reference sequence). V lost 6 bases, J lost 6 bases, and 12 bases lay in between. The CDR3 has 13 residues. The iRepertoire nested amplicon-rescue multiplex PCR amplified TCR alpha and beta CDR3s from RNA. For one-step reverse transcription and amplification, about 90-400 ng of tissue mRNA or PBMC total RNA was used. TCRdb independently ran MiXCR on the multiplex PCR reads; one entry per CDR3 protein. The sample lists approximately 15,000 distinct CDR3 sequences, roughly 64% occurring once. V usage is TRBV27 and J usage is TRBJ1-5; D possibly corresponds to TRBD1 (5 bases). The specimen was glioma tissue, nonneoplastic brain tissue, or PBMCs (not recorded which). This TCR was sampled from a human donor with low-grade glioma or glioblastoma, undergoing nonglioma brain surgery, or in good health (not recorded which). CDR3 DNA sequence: TGTGCCAGCAGCCTACTTGGGGGTCAGCCCCAGCATTTT. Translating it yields CASSLLGGQPQHF.